Described below is a single TCR beta chain sequence and its context. It has no known antigen specificity. No clone much larger than this one lies a single base away; base qualities are absent. The data stem from a study of blood T cells in healthy people across ages (dated by TCRdb to between 2015 and 2017). Background for the entire study: In model experiments, template switching captured about one uniquely barcoded TCR beta cDNA molecule for every two T cells. Donors of different ages were randomly distributed across sequencing lanes to avoid experimental bias. Age-related changes in TCR beta repertoire diversity were measured in the study by deep sequencing normalized with unique cDNA molecular identifiers. Two additional independent replicas of 1 million unique cDNA reads from the same blood draw were analyzed for two donors (one aged 18 to 30 and one aged 80 or older). The donors were split into four age groups: young (average about 15 years), middle-aged (about 40), aged (approximately 60) and long-lived (approximately 80). General conclusions and limits of the study: The long-lived group showed more naive CD4+ T cells, fewer expanded clones and increased TCR diversity than the aged group, suggesting age selection. As age increased, observed TCR beta diversity per million T cells dropped in a roughly linear way, and a significant reduction was already evident by age 40. Estimates of total diversity from one million sequenced T cells were regarded as lower bounds and underestimates. Because donor CMV infection status was unknown, age-related changes in expanded clonotypes were potentially confounded. Observed TCR beta diversity correlated strongly with the percentage of naive T cells measured by flow cytometry. Bulk unsorted PBMC profiling prevented conclusive comparison of naive and antigen-experienced compartments.

Library prep was done by 5' RACE. The run used an Illumina HiSeq 2500. A second about 7 to 11 cycle PCR used a sample-barcoded 5' primer and a J-beta primer mix. Each TCR beta cDNA molecule received a unique molecular identifier from a template-switch 5' adaptor carrying 12 random nucleotides. At least 2.5 million CDR3-containing paired-end reads were obtained from each sample. The Mint cDNA synthesis kit, primed by a TRBC-specific oligonucleotide, was used to synthesize first-strand cDNA from all RNA. After uracil-DNA glycosylase treatment, a first 18-cycle PCR used universal primers M1SS and BC2_uni_R on all cDNA. The authors processed their data as follows. For normalization, 1 million high-quality reads were randomly selected from each sample, with every read carrying a distinct molecular identifier. Reads with shared molecular identifiers were discarded instead of being binned into consensus sequences. MiTCR, set to a Q25 quality threshold and the strictest error-elimination algorithm, was used for CDR3 identification, clonotype clustering and error correction. A nonparametric unseen species model with Euler transformation was used to estimate lower-bound total TCR beta diversity. The public reads were run again by TCRdb, first through fastp at Q25 and then through MiXCR, and only productive beta chains were kept. CDR3 protein sequences are deduplicated, and each keeps its most common genes and DNA. The V and J calls were not made by the authors but by TCRdb's processing. The sample profile shows over 1,200,000 distinct CDR3 sequences; approximately 59% of them were found once. Over 5% of the sample belongs to the ten largest clones.

From a lookup of the germline V gene, CDR1 and CDR2 are KGHSH and LQKENI. From cysteine to phenylalanine, the CDR3 is 15 amino acids long. Only the CDR3 DNA stays, 45 bases, in frame from base 1. V is trimmed back by 1 base and J by 2 bases, and the junction contains 4 bases that no gene match accounts for. Donors were approximately 42 systemically healthy Caucasian individuals from Russia aged 6 to 90 years. Each donor gave around 9.9 milliliters of peripheral blood, collected into EDTA-treated Vacutainer tubes. PBMCs were isolated by Ficoll-Paque density-gradient centrifugation, with at least 7 million obtained per sample. Trizol reagent was used to extract total RNA from the PBMCs, yielding at least 6 micrograms per sample. For every donor, an aliquot of PBMCs went through flow cytometry to measure the percentages of naive CD45RAhigh/CD27high T cells.

The sequence joins TRBV18 to TRBJ2-5; 7 of the junction bases match TRBD1. The clonotype was recovered from a man in his late teens or twenties in good health. The sample taken for sequencing was blood. The DNA is as follows: TGTGCCAGCTCACCACGAGGGACAGTACAAGAGACCCAGTACTTC. Its translation is CASSPRGTVQETQYF.